Presented here are 25 T cell receptor beta chains from one specimen sequenced in a study of CD8+ T cells in alopecia areata. Following RNA extraction, reverse transcription yielded cDNA that acted as the sequencing template. The data were produced by immunoSEQ multiplex PCR, yet TCRdb's version contains in-frame clones alone and is incomplete. The sample contains more than 200,000 clones, approximately 61% of which appear only once. Here the sequenced sample was CD4+ T cells sorted from blood, taken at week 0. Every receptor here comes from a human donor with alopecia areata.

V is TRBV5-4 and J is TRBJ2-2; no reliable D call. The germline V gene has CDR1 SGHNT and CDR2 YYREEE (reference sequence). V was shortened by 4 bases and J by 8 bases, with 12 bases between the two germline ends. CDR3 length equals 13 residues. This CDR3 is CASSRRDAGELFF. Here the CDR3 DNA reads TGTGCCAGCAGCCGACGAGACGCGGGGGAGCTGTTTTTT.

Here the CDR3 DNA reads TGCAGCGTCCCCGGCGGGCTTGAGCAGTTCTTC. Translating it yields CSVPGGLEQFF. V usage is TRBV29-1 and J usage is TRBJ2-1, with D possibly being TRBD2 (5 bases). V was shortened by 6 bases and J by 9 bases, with 12 bases between the two germline ends. CDR1 is SQVTM and CDR2 is ANQGSEA in the germline V gene. The CDR3 spans 11 residues.

The chain links TRBV29-1 to TRBJ1-1; unclear D gene. The CDR3 length is 11 residues. Trimming cost V 6 bases and J 8 bases, with 13 bases left between them. The germline gives CDR1 SQVTM, CDR2 ANQGSEA. CDR3: CSVHKNREAFF. In DNA, the CDR3 is TGCAGCGTCCACAAAAACAGAGAAGCTTTCTTT.

J is TRBJ1-1 and V is TRBV29-1; D gene ambiguous. Per the germline V gene, CDR1 is SQVTM and CDR2 is ANQGSEA. V was pared by 2 bases and J by 10 bases, with 20 bases between. The CDR3 is made up of 14 amino acids. The CDR3 nucleotides read TGCAGCGTTGAACATCTGGGTAGCGTTATTCGAGCTTTCTTT. Translation gives CSVEHLGSVIRAFF.

The V gene is TRBV30, the J gene TRBJ2-4; 8 positions agree with TRBD1. The length of the CDR3 is 13 residues. With V trimmed by 2 bases and J by 6 bases, 3 bases remained unmatched. Germline CDR1 is GTSNPN and CDR2 is SVGIG (reference sequence). The DNA for the CDR3 is TGTGCCTGGAGTACCGGGACAGGAAACATTCAGTACTTC. Amino acid sequence: CAWSTGTGNIQYF.

V gene TRBV4-3 combines with J gene TRBJ2-3; D unresolved. The germline CDR1 and CDR2 sequences are LGHNA and YSLEER. The CDR3 runs 14 residues. The V gene lost 2 bases and the J gene lost 6 bases, with 12 bases spanning the gap. The CDR3 DNA reads as TGCGCCAGCAGCCAAACTTCTGGGTCTGATACGCAGTATTTT. The encoded protein is CASSQTSGSDTQYF.

This chain joins TRBV7-8 and TRBJ2-3; TRBD2 aligns across 8 bases. Looked up from germline, CDR1 is SGHVS and CDR2 is FQNEAQ. The CDR3 sequence is 15 residues long. The V gene end was trimmed by 5 bases and the J gene end by 2 bases; junction bases not matched to a gene: 6. The CDR3 DNA reads TGTGCCAGCAGCCCAGGACTAGCTATCACAGATACGCAGTATTTT. The encoded protein is CASSPGLAITDTQYF.

In its sample, this clone was seen a few times. The chain is built from TRBV20-1 and TRBJ2-7; D gene uncertain. V lost 6 bases to trimming and J lost 9 bases, with 15 bases between them. From germline, CDR1 is DFQATT and CDR2 SNEGSKA (reference sequence). The CDR3 loop spans 11 amino acids. The CDR3 region has the DNA TGCAGTGCCACCGATGGAAGAGGGCAGTACTTC. Protein product: CSATDGRGQYF.

V usage is TRBV29-1 and J usage is TRBJ1-4; no clear D. Trimming removed 0 bases at V and 0 bases at J, with 8 bases between. This CDR3 region has 15 residues. Germline V CDR1 and CDR2: SQVTM, ANQGSEA. The CDR3 DNA reads TGCAGCGTTGAAGATCTCAGGACAACTAATGAAAAACTGTTTTTT. It translates to CSVEDLRTTNEKLFF.

V usage is TRBV29-1 and J usage is TRBJ2-1; D possibly corresponds to TRBD1 (7 bases). The length of the CDR3 is 16 residues. Trimming shortened V by 6 bases and J by 1 base, and 19 bases separated the two germline ends. Germline V gene sequence: CDR1 SQVTM, CDR2 ANQGSEA. CDR3 protein: CSVTSHRGVSYNEQFF. The DNA for the CDR3 is TGCAGCGTAACTAGCCACAGGGGCGTTTCCTACAATGAGCAGTTCTTC.

This clone turned up a few times. For the CDR3, the DNA is TGCGCCAGCAGTCGAACCCCGGGACGGGGGTATGGCTACACCTTC. Translating it yields CASSRTPGRGYGYTF. The chain links TRBV23-1 to TRBJ1-2, with D possibly being TRBD1 (5 bases). TRBV23-1 is annotated as an ORF whose role is uncertain. Trimming removed 4 bases at V and 5 bases at J, with 17 bases between. The CDR3 runs to 15 residues.

V is TRBV29-1 and J is TRBJ2-6; TRBD1 aligns across 8 bases. The CDR3 has 17 amino acids. The ends lost 4 bases at V and 1 base at J; junction bases unmatched: 9. CDR1 is SQVTM, CDR2 ANQGSEA, per germline. CDR3 in DNA: TGCAGCGTTGGTGTGGCAGGGGGCGTATCTGGGGCCAACGTCCTGACTTTC. This codes for CSVGVAGGVSGANVLTF.

The V and J genes are TRBV30 and TRBJ1-1; D is ambiguous. The CDR3 consists of 11 residues. V was pared by 1 base and J by 11 bases, with 11 bases between. In germline, CDR1 is GTSNPN, CDR2 SVGIG (reference sequence). The CDR3 spells CAWSALTGAFF. CDR3 in DNA: TGTGCCTGGAGTGCCCTAACTGGTGCTTTCTTT.

The gene calls are TRBV12-5 and TRBJ2-6; D unclear. The V gene lost 1 base and the J gene lost 3 bases, with 4 bases spanning the gap. Germline V gene lookup returns CDR1 LGHNT and CDR2 FRNRAP. The CDR3 runs 14 residues. In DNA form, the CDR3 reads TGTGCTAGTGGTTTGGCCGGTGGGGCCAACGTCCTGACTTTC. Protein product: CASGLAGGANVLTF.

The rearrangement joins TRBV6-1 to TRBJ1-2, with D possibly TRBD1 on 6 matching bases. Germline CDR1 MNHNS, CDR2 SASEGT. This CDR3 has 14 residues. V lost 6 bases, J lost 4 bases, and 15 bases lay in between. The CDR3 reads CASSLTGYLYGYTF. DNA of the CDR3: TGTGCCAGCAGCTTAACAGGGTACCTCTATGGCTACACCTTC.

This clone has only a few counts. This chain uses TRBV2 with TRBJ1-1; D not resolved. Trimming cost V 11 bases and J 1 base, with 14 bases left between them. The CDR3 consists of 13 residues. Germline-derived CDR1 and CDR2 are SNHLY and FYNNEI. For the CDR3, the DNA is TGTGCCTCCCGCCAAGCGGAGAACACTGAAGCTTTCTTT. Protein product: CASRQAENTEAFF.

J is TRBJ2-5 and V is TRBV6-6; 8 bases match TRBD2. Germline CDR1 and CDR2: MNHNY and SVGAGI (reference sequence). The CDR3 length is 14 residues. V was clipped by 6 bases and J by 2 bases; unmatched bases: 5. The CDR3 region is CASSLSGVQETQYF. Here the CDR3 DNA reads TGTGCCAGCAGCCTTAGCGGGGTGCAAGAGACCCAGTACTTC.

This chain uses TRBV6-5 with TRBJ1-1; D remains unclear. Germline-derived CDR1 and CDR2 are MNHEY and SVGAGI. The CDR3 is made up of 15 amino acids. V was pared by 0 bases and J by 1 base, with 9 bases between. CDR3 region: CASSYSSVANTEAFF. The CDR3 nucleotides are TGTGCCAGCAGTTACTCGTCAGTAGCGAACACTGAAGCTTTCTTT.

The rearrangement links TRBV30 to TRBJ2-5, with D hard to call. The CDR3 is 13 residues long. In germline, CDR1 is GTSNPN, CDR2 SVGIG (reference sequence). The V and J ends lost 3 bases and 4 bases respectively, with 12 bases between them. The CDR3 spells CAWRPMGGETQYF. The CDR3 DNA reads as TGTGCCTGGAGGCCTATGGGCGGAGAGACCCAGTACTTC.

The chain uses TRBV7-3 and TRBJ2-1; D unclear. Germline V gene sequence: CDR1 SGHTA, CDR2 FQGTGA. This CDR3 spans 13 amino acids. The V gene lost 4 bases and the J gene lost 7 bases, with 11 bases spanning the gap. The DNA of the CDR3 is TGTGCCAGCAGCTCCCGACCTCGGAATGAGCAGTTCTTC. Its protein product is CASSSRPRNEQFF.

The sample holds a few counts of this clone. The chain is built from TRBV15 and TRBJ2-5; TRBD1 matches 8 bases. This CDR3 region has 14 residues. Germline CDR1 LNHNV, CDR2 YYDKDF (reference sequence). V trimming: 0 bases; J trimming: 5 bases; junction bases outside the gene matches: 2. In nucleotides, the CDR3 is TGTGCCACCAGCAGAGACAGGGGGCCGGAGACCCAGTACTTC. Translated: CATSRDRGPETQYF.

This clone was observed a few times. This rearrangement joins TRBV7-2 to TRBJ2-7; 7 bases are a match to TRBD1. The germline gives CDR1 SGHTA, CDR2 FQGNSA. The CDR3 extends over 14 amino acids. V gave up 8 bases and J gave up 1 base; unmatched junction bases: 8. CDR3: CASGRDSLSYEQYF. The CDR3 DNA follows: TGTGCCAGCGGCCGGGACAGTCTATCCTACGAGCAGTACTTC.

V gene TRBV25-1 combines with J gene TRBJ1-5; D is unresolved. The CDR3 runs 16 residues. Germline CDR1 is MGHDK and CDR2 is SYGVNS. V shed 1 base and J shed 2 bases, with 12 bases lying between them. CDR3 sequence: CASSEFGGIGNQPQHF. The CDR3 coding sequence is TGTGCCAGCAGTGAATTTGGAGGCATCGGCAATCAGCCCCAGCATTTT.

The chain links TRBV18 to TRBJ1-2, with D possibly TRBD1 on 6 matching bases. The ends were cut back, 5 bases at V and 6 bases at J, with 13 bases in the middle. Germline loops: CDR1 KGHSH, CDR2 LQKENI. The CDR3 contains 13 residues. The DNA for the CDR3 is TGTGCCAGCTCAACATTGGACAGAGATGGCTACACCTTC. Protein: CASSTLDRDGYTF. The full variable domain, in which reference TRBV18 and TRBJ1-2 provide the parts outside the CDR3, is NAGVMQNPRHLVRRRGQEARLRCSPMKGHSHVYWYRQLPEEGLKFMVYLQKENIIDESGMPKERFSAEFPKEGPSILRIQQVVRGDSAAYFCASSTLDRDGYTFGSGTRLTVV.

This chain joins TRBV11-2 and TRBJ2-5; TRBD1 matches 7 bases. J was trimmed by 1 base and V by 3 bases; bases with no gene match: 5. This CDR3 is built from 15 residues. Per germline, CDR1 SGHAT and CDR2 FQNNGV. The CDR3 here is CASSFRAGGQETQYF. The DNA of the CDR3 is TGTGCCAGCAGCTTCCGGGCAGGGGGCCAAGAGACCCAGTACTTC.